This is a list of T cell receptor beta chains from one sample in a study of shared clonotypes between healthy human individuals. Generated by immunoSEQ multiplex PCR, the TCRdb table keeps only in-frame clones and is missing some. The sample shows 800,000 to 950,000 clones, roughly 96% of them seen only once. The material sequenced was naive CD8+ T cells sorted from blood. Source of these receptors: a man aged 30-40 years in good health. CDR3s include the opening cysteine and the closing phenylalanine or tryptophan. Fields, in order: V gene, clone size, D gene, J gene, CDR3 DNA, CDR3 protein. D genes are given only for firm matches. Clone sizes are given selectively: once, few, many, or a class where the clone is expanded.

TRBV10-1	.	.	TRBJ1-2	TGCGCCAGCAGTGAGTCGAAGGGCCCGTCGCCTGGGTTCTATGGCTACACCTTC	CASSESKGPSPGFYGYTF
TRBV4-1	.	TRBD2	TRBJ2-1	TGCGCCAGCAGCCCCCTCCTAGCGGGAGCGTACAATGAGCAGTTCTTC	CASSPLLAGAYNEQFF
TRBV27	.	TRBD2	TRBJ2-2	TGTGCCAGCAGAGTCTACCGGGAGGGCGGGGAGCTGTTTTTT	CASRVYREGGELFF
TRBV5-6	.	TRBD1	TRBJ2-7	TGTGCCAGCAGCTTACGGACAGGGAGTTTCGACGAGCAGTACTTC	CASSLRTGSFDEQYF
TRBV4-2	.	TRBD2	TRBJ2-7	TGTGCCAGCAGCCAAGACCTAGCGGGAGTCGAGCAGTACTTC	CASSQDLAGVEQYF
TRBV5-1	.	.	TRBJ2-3	TGCGCCAGCAGCCCCGGACTCTCTGTCACAGATACGCAGTATTTT	CASSPGLSVTDTQYF
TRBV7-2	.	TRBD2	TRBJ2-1	TGTGCCAGCAGCCTGGGGACTAGCGTTGAGCAGTTCTTC	CASSLGTSVEQFF
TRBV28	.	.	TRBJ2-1	TGTGCCAGCAGTCCTCACCCTAAAGAACATGAGCAGTTCTTC	CASSPHPKEHEQFF
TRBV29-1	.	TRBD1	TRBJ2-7	TGCAGCGTTCTGACAGGGGTGGACTACGAGCAGTACTTC	CSVLTGVDYEQYF
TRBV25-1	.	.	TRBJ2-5	TGTGCCAGCAGTGGGGGACGGTCCGGGGAGACCCAGTACTTC	CASSGGRSGETQYF
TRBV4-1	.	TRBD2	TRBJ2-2	TGCGCCAGCAGCCCAGGACAGCGGGAGTCACCCGGGGAGCTGTTTTTT	CASSPGQRESPGELFF
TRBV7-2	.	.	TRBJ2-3	TGTGCCAGCAGCTTTTGGTCAGATACGCAGTATTTT	CASSFWSDTQYF
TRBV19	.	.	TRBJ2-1	TGTGCCAGTAGTATCGCTGGGTGGAATGAGCAGTTCTTC	CASSIAGWNEQFF
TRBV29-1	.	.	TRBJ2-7	TGCAGCGTTGAGACAGCTTTCTACGAGCAGTACTTC	CSVETAFYEQYF
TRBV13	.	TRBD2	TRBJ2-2	TGTGCCAGCAGCTTAGGGATCCTAGCGGGAGGCCTCATAAAGAACACCGGGGAGCTGTTTTTT	CASSLGILAGGLIKNTGELFF
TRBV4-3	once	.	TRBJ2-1	TGCGCCAGCAGCCAAAAGTTCCCTTCTGCGGATGAGCAGTTCTTC	CASSQKFPSADEQFF
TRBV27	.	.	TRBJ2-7	TGTGCCACCTCTCTGCTGGGCTTCCACGAGCAGTACTTC	CATSLLGFHEQYF
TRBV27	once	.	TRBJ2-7	TGTGCCAGCAGTCCAACCCCCGGGACATTCTACGAGCAGTACTTC	CASSPTPGTFYEQYF
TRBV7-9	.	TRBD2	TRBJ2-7	TGTGCCAGCAGCCGACTAGCGGATTCCTACGAGCAGTACTTC	CASSRLADSYEQYF
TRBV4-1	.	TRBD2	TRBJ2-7	TGCGCCAGCAGCCAAGAGGGGGGACTAGCGGGTTTAAGCTCCTACGAGCAGTACTTC	CASSQEGGLAGLSSYEQYF
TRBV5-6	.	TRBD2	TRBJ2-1	TGTGCCAGCAGCCCTGCGGGGGGGAGAGAGCAGTTCTTC	CASSPAGGREQFF
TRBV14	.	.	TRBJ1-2	TGTGCCAGCAGCCTAGACGGTTCTAACTATGGCTACACCTTC	CASSLDGSNYGYTF
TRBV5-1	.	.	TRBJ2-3	TGCGCCAGCAGCTTGGGAGCGGCAGATACGCAGTATTTT	CASSLGAADTQYF
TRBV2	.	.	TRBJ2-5	TGTGCCACCAGGGGAAAGACCCAGTACTTC	CATRGKTQYF
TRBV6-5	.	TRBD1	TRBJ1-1	TGTGCCAGCAGTTACGGTACAGGGGGCGCGACCACTGAAGCTTTCTTT	CASSYGTGGATTEAFF
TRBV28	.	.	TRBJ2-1	TGTGCCAGCAGTCCTGGACTTTACAATGAGCAGTTCTTC	CASSPGLYNEQFF
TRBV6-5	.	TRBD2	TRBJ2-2	TGTGCCAGCAGTTACGGGGCGGGAGCGGCCGGGGAGCTGTTTTTT	CASSYGAGAAGELFF
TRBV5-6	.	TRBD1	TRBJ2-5	TGTGCCAGCAGCCGGACAGGGGATTCTGGAGCGGCCCAGTACTTC	CASSRTGDSGAAQYF
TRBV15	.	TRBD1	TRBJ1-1	TGTGCCACCAGTACCATCCGGCCAGGGGGGAACACTGAAGCTTTCTTT	CATSTIRPGGNTEAFF
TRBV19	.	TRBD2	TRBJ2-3	TGTGCCAGTAGTCGAGGACTAGCCGCGGATACGCAGTATTTT	CASSRGLAADTQYF
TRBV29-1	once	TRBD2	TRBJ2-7	TGCAGCGTCCAAGGACTAGCGGGACGTTTCCTCTACGAGCAGTACTTC	CSVQGLAGRFLYEQYF
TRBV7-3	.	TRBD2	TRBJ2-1	TGTGCCAGCAGCTCCGTGGATATCTTAGCGGGAGGGCCCAAAGGGAATGAGCAGTTCTTC	CASSSVDILAGGPKGNEQFF
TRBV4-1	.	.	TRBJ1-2	TGCGCCAGCAGCTCCCCCACTGAGGGGCACTATGGCTACACCTTC	CASSSPTEGHYGYTF
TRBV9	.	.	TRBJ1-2	TGTGCCAGCAGCGCCCAAGCACCTTATGGCTACACCTTC	CASSAQAPYGYTF
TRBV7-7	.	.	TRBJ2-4	TGTGCCAGCAGCCCGGACATCGGTGGGTACATTCAGTACTTC	CASSPDIGGYIQYF
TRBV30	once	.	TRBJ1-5	TGTGCCTGGAGTGTAGGGCAGGGTGTCCAGCCCCAGCATTTT	CAWSVGQGVQPQHF
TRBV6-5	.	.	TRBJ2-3	TGTGCCAGCAGTTTTCGGGACGGGGCCCTCACAGATACGCAGTATTTT	CASSFRDGALTDTQYF